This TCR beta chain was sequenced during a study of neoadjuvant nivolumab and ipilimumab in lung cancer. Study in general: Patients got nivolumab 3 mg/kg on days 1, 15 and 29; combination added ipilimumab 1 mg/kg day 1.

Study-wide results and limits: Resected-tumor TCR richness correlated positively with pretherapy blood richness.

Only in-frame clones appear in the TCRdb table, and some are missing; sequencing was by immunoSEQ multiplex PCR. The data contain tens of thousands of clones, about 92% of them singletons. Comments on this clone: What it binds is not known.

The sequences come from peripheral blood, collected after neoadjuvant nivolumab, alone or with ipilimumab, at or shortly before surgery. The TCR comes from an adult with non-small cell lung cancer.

Here the CDR3 reads CASSLEAGANTGELFF. CDR3 DNA sequence: TGCGCCAGCAGCCTCGAAGCGGGAGCGAACACCGGGGAGCTGTTTTTT. The chain joins TRBV5-1 to TRBJ2-2; 8 bases map to TRBD2. This CDR3 has 16 residues. Germline CDR1 is SGHRS and CDR2 is YFSETQ. With 4 bases clipped from V and 0 bases from J, the junction kept 5 bases outside the gene matches.